This TCR beta chain was profiled in a study of post-analysis software for immune sequencing data. The wider study: Recorded disease courses covered relapsing-remitting, secondary progressive and progressive-relapsing multiple sclerosis. Some patients had no subtype annotation.

Points from the study as a whole: Co-batched samples clustered tightly together by F measure. Patients showed TRBV5-6, TRBV5-1 and TRBV20-1 among a few TRBV segments more frequent than in controls.

The CDR3 runs to 16 residues. Germline V gene sequence: CDR1 SGHDT, CDR2 YYEEEE. V shed 5 bases, J shed 5 bases, and the junction held 11 bases outside the gene matches. TCR beta cDNA libraries had unique molecular identifiers. A population of roughly 0.9 to 11 million T cells gave rise to roughly 0.5 million cDNA molecules. TCRdb reprocessed the PCR reads via MiXCR and lists one record per CDR3 protein. The table includes hundreds of thousands of distinct CDR3 sequences, 36% detected once. This clonotype was counted many times. Its antigen remains unknown. The chain has TRBV5-6 and TRBJ2-1, with TRBD2 matching over 9 bases. What was sequenced was blood. This TCR came from a girl between 5 and 17 years old with multiple sclerosis. The CDR3 reads CASSRVLAGTHNEQFF. CDR3 DNA sequence: TGTGCCAGCAGTCGGGTCCTAGCGGGGACTCACAATGAGCAGTTCTTC.